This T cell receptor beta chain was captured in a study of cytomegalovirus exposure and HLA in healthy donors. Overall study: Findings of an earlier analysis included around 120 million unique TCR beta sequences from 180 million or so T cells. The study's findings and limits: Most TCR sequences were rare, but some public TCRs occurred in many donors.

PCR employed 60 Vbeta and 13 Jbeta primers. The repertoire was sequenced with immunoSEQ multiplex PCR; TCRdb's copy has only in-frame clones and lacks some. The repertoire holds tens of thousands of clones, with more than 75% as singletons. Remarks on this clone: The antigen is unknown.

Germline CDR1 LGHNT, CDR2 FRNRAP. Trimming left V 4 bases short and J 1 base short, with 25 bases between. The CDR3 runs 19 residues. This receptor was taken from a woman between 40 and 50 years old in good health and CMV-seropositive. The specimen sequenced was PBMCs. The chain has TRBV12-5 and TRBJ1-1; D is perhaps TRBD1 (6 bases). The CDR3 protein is CASGSGGIYMQGRNTEAFF. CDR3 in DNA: TGTGCTAGTGGTTCCGGGGGGATATATATGCAGGGGAGGAACACTGAAGCTTTCTTT.